The text below deals with one TCR beta chain. TCRdb reanalysed the 5' RACE reads using MiXCR and keeps one entry per CDR3 protein. The sample includes about 390,000 distinct CDR3 sequences, roughly 15% of them seen just once. The data are from a study of T-cell memory formation after mild COVID-19. CDR3 length: 15 amino acids. Per the germline V gene, CDR1 is SEHNR and CDR2 is FQNEAQ (reference sequence). V gave up 4 bases and J gave up 8 bases; unmatched junction bases: 3. This chain joins TRBV7-9 and TRBJ2-1, with 15 bases that match TRBD2. The sequence came from a man younger than 35 who had mild COVID-19 (a few samples of this study predate the infection). Cell type and time point are not known. The sequenced sample was PBMCs or a T cell subset sorted from them (not recorded which). CDR3 sequence reads: CASSWGLAGGDEQFF. For the CDR3, the DNA is TGTGCCAGCAGCTGGGGACTAGCGGGGGGAGATGAGCAGTTCTTC.